What follows is one T cell receptor (beta chain) and its context. The antigen remains unidentified. Regarding donors, all were healthy bone marrow donors. This PCR relied on a set of 60 Vbeta primers and 13 Jbeta primers. The data were produced by immunoSEQ multiplex PCR, yet TCRdb's version contains in-frame clones alone and is incomplete. The table includes roughly 100,000 clones, 60% to 80% detected once. The data derive from a study of cytomegalovirus exposure and HLA in healthy donors. Study details: Samples from HLA-typed donors yielded approximately 88 million unique TCRs in an early data release.

Trimming cost V 1 base and J 4 bases, with 5 bases left between them. CDR1 is SGHTA and CDR2 is FQGTGA in the germline V gene. The CDR3 extends over 12 amino acids. Study-wide findings and caveats: An observed cluster of highly shared sequence variants was recorded as a likely sequencing artifact. Links to common viral pathogens appeared, in a later analysis, for several of the most significant clusters.

The genes are TRBV7-3 and TRBJ2-7; the D is unclear. This receptor was identified in a male donor in good health and CMV-seropositive. Sequencing was carried out using PBMCs. The DNA for the CDR3 is TGTGCCAGCAGCTTAAACGGTTACGAGCAGTACTTC. Translation: CASSLNGYEQYF. Drawing the rest from reference TRBV7-3 and TRBJ2-7, the complete variable domain is GAGVSQTPSNKVTEKGKYVELRCDPISGHTALYWYRQSLGQGPEFLIYFQGTGAADDSGLPNDRFFAVRPEGSVSTLKIQRTERGDSAVYLCASSLNGYEQYFGPGTRLTVT.